Listed below are T cell receptor beta chains from one sample, sequenced in a study of blood T cell repertoires in COVID-19. Here immunoSEQ multiplex PCR was the method, and the copy in TCRdb shows in-frame clones only, minus some. The table includes over 80,000 clones, 80% to 90% detected once. The specimen sequenced was peripheral blood. The source is a man aged 50 to 59 with acute or convalescent COVID-19. Each CDR3 is given with its conserved first and last residue. The order of the fields is J gene, D gene, V gene, clone size, CDR3 DNA, CDR3 protein. D genes are given only for firm matches. Only part of the rows carry a size: once, few, many, or a class if the clone is expanded.

J: TRBJ1-2
D: NA
V: TRBV9
size: NA
DNA: TGTGCCAGCAGCAGCCGTGGGGCGCCTAGCTACACCTTC
CDR3: CASSSRGAPSYTF

J: TRBJ1-1
D: TRBD1
V: TRBV27
size: NA
DNA: TGTGCCAGCCGGGGCACAGGGGGCACTGAAGCTTTCTTT
CDR3: CASRGTGGTEAFF

J: TRBJ1-3
D: NA
V: TRBV5-4
size: NA
DNA: TGTGCCAGCACCCCGAACCGCCCGGGAGCCTCTGGAAACACCATATATTTT
CDR3: CASTPNRPGASGNTIYF

J: TRBJ1-1
D: NA
V: TRBV5-1
size: NA
DNA: TGCGCCAGCAGACAGTCGAACAGCTACAACACTGAAGCTTTCTTT
CDR3: CASRQSNSYNTEAFF

J: TRBJ1-1
D: NA
V: TRBV12-3/TRBV12-4
size: NA
DNA: TGTGCCAGCAGTTTAGTGTACAACAGTGAAGCTTTCTTT
CDR3: CASSLVYNSEAFF

J: TRBJ2-5
D: TRBD2
V: TRBV30
size: NA
DNA: TGTGCCTATCGGACGAGCGGGGGTTCCCAAGAGACCCAGTACTTC
CDR3: CAYRTSGGSQETQYF

J: TRBJ2-2
D: NA
V: TRBV18
size: NA
DNA: TGTGCCAGCTCACCCTTATCTTCAGGGTCCACCGGGGAGCTGTTTTTT
CDR3: CASSPLSSGSTGELFF

J: TRBJ1-1
D: NA
V: TRBV9
size: NA
DNA: TGTGCCAGCAGCGTAGGGTCGGGGATCAACACTGAAGCTTTCTTT
CDR3: CASSVGSGINTEAFF

J: TRBJ2-1
D: NA
V: TRBV19
size: NA
DNA: TGTGCCACACGTGGAGGCAGCTACAATGAGCAGTTCTTC
CDR3: CATRGGSYNEQFF

J: TRBJ1-6
D: NA
V: TRBV6-6
size: NA
DNA: TGTGCCGCCAAGCATTCCTATAATTCACCCCTCCACTTT
CDR3: CAAKHSYNSPLHF

J: TRBJ2-3
D: NA
V: TRBV7-2
size: NA
DNA: TGTGCCAGCAGCTTAGGCGCCGGGGTCGTCGATACGCAGTATTTT
CDR3: CASSLGAGVVDTQYF

J: TRBJ1-2
D: NA
V: TRBV9
size: NA
DNA: TGTGCCAGCAGCGTAGTTTCGGGGAACTATGGCTACACCTTC
CDR3: CASSVVSGNYGYTF

J: TRBJ1-1
D: NA
V: TRBV10-3
size: once
DNA: TGTGCCACCGACCCTTCAGGCCGGATGAACACTGAAGCTTTCTTT
CDR3: CATDPSGRMNTEAFF

J: TRBJ2-5
D: NA
V: TRBV3-1/TRBV3-2
size: NA
DNA: TGTGCCAGCAGCCAAGTCAGAGAGACCCAGTACTTC
CDR3: CASSQVRETQYF

J: TRBJ2-2
D: TRBD1
V: TRBV12-3/TRBV12-4
size: NA
DNA: TGTGCCAGCAGTCCCGGGACAGGGACGGAGCTGTTTTTT
CDR3: CASSPGTGTELFF

J: TRBJ1-2
D: TRBD1
V: TRBV10-3
size: NA
DNA: TGTGCCATGACCCCGGGACAGGGGAAGAGGGGCTATGGCTACACCTTC
CDR3: CAMTPGQGKRGYGYTF

J: TRBJ1-3
D: NA
V: TRBV11-1
size: few
DNA: TGTGCCAGCAGCCTCGGGTTCTCTGGAAACACCATATATTTT
CDR3: CASSLGFSGNTIYF

J: TRBJ1-4
D: TRBD1
V: TRBV5-4
size: NA
DNA: TGTGCCAGCAGCTTGGACAGGGGGCACGAAAAACTGTTTTTT
CDR3: CASSLDRGHEKLFF

J: TRBJ1-4
D: TRBD1
V: TRBV28
size: NA
DNA: TGTGCCAGCAGTGGGACAGGGGTAAATGAAAAACTGTTTTTT
CDR3: CASSGTGVNEKLFF

J: TRBJ1-3
D: TRBD1
V: TRBV13
size: NA
DNA: TGTGCCAGCAGCTTCCCCCAGGGGGCGGGTGGAAACACCATATATTTT
CDR3: CASSFPQGAGGNTIYF

J: TRBJ1-1
D: NA
V: TRBV12-3/TRBV12-4
size: NA
DNA: TGTGCCAGCAGTTCGACCAGGGGCACTGAAGCTTTCTTT
CDR3: CASSSTRGTEAFF

J: TRBJ1-1
D: TRBD1
V: TRBV6-5
size: NA
DNA: TGTGCCAGCAGTTACGACTTGATGACAGGGAGGGCTTTCTTT
CDR3: CASSYDLMTGRAFF

J: TRBJ2-7
D: TRBD2
V: TRBV5-4
size: NA
DNA: TGTGCCAGCACAGCGGGGGGACCCTTAGTTTCCTACGAGCAGTACTTC
CDR3: CASTAGGPLVSYEQYF

J: TRBJ2-2
D: TRBD1
V: TRBV19
size: NA
DNA: TGTGCCAGCCGGGACAGGGGGGACACCGGGGAGCTGTTTTTT
CDR3: CASRDRGDTGELFF

J: TRBJ2-5
D: NA
V: TRBV5-1
size: NA
DNA: TGCGCCAGCAGCTCGCAGGGGGGACCTCAAGAGACCCAGTACTTC
CDR3: CASSSQGGPQETQYF

J: TRBJ2-1
D: TRBD1
V: TRBV3-1/TRBV3-2
size: NA
DNA: TGTGCCAGCAGCGGGACAGGGGGCATAATCAATGAGCAGTTCTTC
CDR3: CASSGTGGIINEQFF

J: TRBJ1-2
D: TRBD1
V: TRBV28
size: NA
DNA: TGTGCCAGCAGATCACCGGGACAGAGCTATGGCTACACCTTC
CDR3: CASRSPGQSYGYTF

J: TRBJ2-2
D: TRBD1
V: TRBV28
size: NA
DNA: TGTGCCAGCACCCGACAGGGGGTCACCGGGGAGCTGTTTTTT
CDR3: CASTRQGVTGELFF

J: TRBJ1-1
D: TRBD1
V: TRBV5-4
size: once
DNA: TGTGCCAGCAATCGACAGGGAAACCTACCTGCGATGAACACTGAAGCTTTCTTT
CDR3: CASNRQGNLPAMNTEAFF

J: TRBJ1-5
D: NA
V: TRBV30
size: NA
DNA: TGTGCCTGGAGCCGGGACTCCGGGGTATGGGAGCCCCAGCATTTT
CDR3: CAWSRDSGVWEPQHF

J: TRBJ1-4
D: NA
V: TRBV5-1
size: NA
DNA: TGCGCCAGCAGCTTGGGGGGGCTAGGAACTAATGAAAAACTGTTTTTT
CDR3: CASSLGGLGTNEKLFF

J: TRBJ2-1
D: TRBD1
V: TRBV4-1
size: NA
DNA: TGCGCCAGCAGCCAACTCCCGCCAGGGGGCTTAAACAATGAGCAGTTCTTC
CDR3: CASSQLPPGGLNNEQFF

J: TRBJ2-3
D: TRBD2
V: TRBV9
size: NA
DNA: TGTGCCAGCAGCGCCGTCGGGACTAGCGGGGGGACGCAGTATTTT
CDR3: CASSAVGTSGGTQYF

J: TRBJ2-5
D: NA
V: TRBV18
size: few
DNA: TGTGCCAGCTCATCCAGCTACAGGGATTCAGAGACCCAGTACTTC
CDR3: CASSSSYRDSETQYF

J: TRBJ1-6
D: TRBD1
V: TRBV6-5
size: once
DNA: TGTGCCAGCGGACTCCGGGACGCAGGGGGATCACCCCTCCACTTT
CDR3: CASGLRDAGGSPLHF

J: TRBJ1-3
D: NA
V: TRBV3-1/TRBV3-2
size: once
DNA: TGTGCCAGCAGCCAAGAGGGGGGTACCATATATTTT
CDR3: CASSQEGGTIYF

J: TRBJ2-7
D: NA
V: TRBV6-5
size: once
DNA: TGTGCCAGCACCCAAGCAGGCATACAGTACGAGCAGTACTTC
CDR3: CASTQAGIQYEQYF

J: TRBJ1-1
D: NA
V: TRBV6-5
size: NA
DNA: TGTGCCAGCACCTCTTATGGGGGGGCCGAGGCTTTCTTT
CDR3: CASTSYGGAEAFF

J: TRBJ2-1
D: TRBD1
V: TRBV27
size: NA
DNA: TGTGCCAGCAGTTTATCCCAGGGGGCTAAAGGGCAGTTCTTC
CDR3: CASSLSQGAKGQFF

J: TRBJ1-5
D: TRBD1
V: TRBV6-2/TRBV6-3
size: NA
DNA: TGTGCCAGCAGTAAGGCAGGGGGCGATCAGCCCCAGCATTTT
CDR3: CASSKAGGDQPQHF

J: TRBJ1-3
D: NA
V: TRBV24-1
size: NA
DNA: TGTGCCACCAGAAAAGGAGCTCGGCCGAGCTCTGGAAACACCATATATTTT
CDR3: CATRKGARPSSGNTIYF